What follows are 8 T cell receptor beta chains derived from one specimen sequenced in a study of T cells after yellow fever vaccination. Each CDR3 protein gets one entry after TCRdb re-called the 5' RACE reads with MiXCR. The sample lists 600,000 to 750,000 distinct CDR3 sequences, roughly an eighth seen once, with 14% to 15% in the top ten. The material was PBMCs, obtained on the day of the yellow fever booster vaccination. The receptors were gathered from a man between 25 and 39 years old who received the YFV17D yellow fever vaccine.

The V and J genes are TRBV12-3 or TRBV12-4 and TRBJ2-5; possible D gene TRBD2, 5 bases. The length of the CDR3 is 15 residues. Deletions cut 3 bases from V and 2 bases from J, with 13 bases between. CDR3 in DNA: TGTGCCAGCAGTTTTTGGGGAGTTGGGCAAGAGACCCAGTACTTC. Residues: CASSFWGVGQETQYF.

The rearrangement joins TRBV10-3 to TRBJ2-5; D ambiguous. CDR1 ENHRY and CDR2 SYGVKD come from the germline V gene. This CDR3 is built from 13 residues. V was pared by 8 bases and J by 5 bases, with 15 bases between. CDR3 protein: CAIQPGPGETQYF. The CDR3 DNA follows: TGTGCCATCCAACCGGGCCCCGGGGAGACCCAGTACTTC.

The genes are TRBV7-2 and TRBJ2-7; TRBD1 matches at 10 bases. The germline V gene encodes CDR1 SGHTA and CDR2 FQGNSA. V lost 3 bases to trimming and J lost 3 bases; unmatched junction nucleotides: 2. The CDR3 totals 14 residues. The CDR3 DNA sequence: TGTGCCAGCAGCTTCCGGGACAGGGGCTACGAGCAGTACTTC. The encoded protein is CASSFRDRGYEQYF.

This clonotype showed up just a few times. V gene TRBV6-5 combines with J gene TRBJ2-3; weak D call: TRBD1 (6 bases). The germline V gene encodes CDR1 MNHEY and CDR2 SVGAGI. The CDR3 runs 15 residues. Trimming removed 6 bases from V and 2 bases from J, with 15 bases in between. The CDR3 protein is CASSYLGQTTDTQYF. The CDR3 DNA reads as TGTGCCAGCAGCTACCTAGGACAGACCACAGATACGCAGTATTTT.

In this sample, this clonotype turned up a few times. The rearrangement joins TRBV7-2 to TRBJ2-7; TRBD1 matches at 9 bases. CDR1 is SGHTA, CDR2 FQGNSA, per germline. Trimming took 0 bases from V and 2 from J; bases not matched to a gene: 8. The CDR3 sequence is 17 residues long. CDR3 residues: CASSLAAGTGITYEQYF. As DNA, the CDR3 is TGTGCCAGCAGCTTAGCGGCCGGGACAGGGATAACCTACGAGCAGTACTTC. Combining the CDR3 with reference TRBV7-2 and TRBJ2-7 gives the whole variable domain GAGVSQSPSNKVTEKGKDVELRCDPISGHTALYWYRQSLGQGLEFLIYFQGNSAPDKSGLPSDRFSAERTGGSVSTLTIQRTQQEDSAVYLCASSLAAGTGITYEQYFGPGTRLTVT.

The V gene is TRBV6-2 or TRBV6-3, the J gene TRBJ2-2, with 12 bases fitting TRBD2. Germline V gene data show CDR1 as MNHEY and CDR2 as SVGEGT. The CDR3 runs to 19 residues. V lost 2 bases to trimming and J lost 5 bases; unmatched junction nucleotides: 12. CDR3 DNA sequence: TGTGCCAGCAGTTACCCCGTTCTAGCGGGAGGGCCCATAACCGGGGAGCTGTTTTTT. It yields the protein CASSYPVLAGGPITGELFF.

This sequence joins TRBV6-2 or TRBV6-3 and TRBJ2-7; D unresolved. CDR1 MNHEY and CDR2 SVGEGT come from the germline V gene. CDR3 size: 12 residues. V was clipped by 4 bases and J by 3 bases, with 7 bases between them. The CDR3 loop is CASSSLIYEQYF. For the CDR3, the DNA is TGTGCCAGCAGTTCTCTAATCTACGAGCAGTACTTC.

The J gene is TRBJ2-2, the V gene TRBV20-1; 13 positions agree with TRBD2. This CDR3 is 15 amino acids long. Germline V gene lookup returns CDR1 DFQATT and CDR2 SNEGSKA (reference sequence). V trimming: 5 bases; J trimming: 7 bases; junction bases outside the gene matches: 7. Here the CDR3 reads CSAVRLAGGFGELFF. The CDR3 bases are TGCAGTGCTGTCAGACTAGCGGGAGGATTCGGGGAGCTGTTTTTT.